This T cell receptor beta chain was obtained from a study of cytomegalovirus exposure and HLA in healthy donors. It was with 60 Vbeta and 13 Jbeta primers that the PCR ran. TCRdb's table, derived via immunoSEQ multiplex PCR, lists solely in-frame clones and lacks some. Of around 140,000 clones in the sample, 76% were seen once. Study-level findings and limits: Rarity marked most TCR sequences, yet some public TCRs occurred in many donors.

With regard to this clone: Its antigen remains unidentified.

The sample comprised PBMCs. This TCR derives from a female donor in good health and CMV-seropositive.

The CDR3 sequence is CASSPGGKKDTEAFF. CDR3 bases: TGTGCCAGCAGTCCCGGGGGGAAGAAGGACACTGAAGCTTTCTTT. The chain has TRBV28 and TRBJ1-1, with a possible D match to TRBD1 (5 bases). Trimming pared 5 bases from V and 3 bases from J, leaving 16 bases between. Germline V CDR1 and CDR2: MDHEN, SYDVKM. CDR3 length: 15 amino acids.